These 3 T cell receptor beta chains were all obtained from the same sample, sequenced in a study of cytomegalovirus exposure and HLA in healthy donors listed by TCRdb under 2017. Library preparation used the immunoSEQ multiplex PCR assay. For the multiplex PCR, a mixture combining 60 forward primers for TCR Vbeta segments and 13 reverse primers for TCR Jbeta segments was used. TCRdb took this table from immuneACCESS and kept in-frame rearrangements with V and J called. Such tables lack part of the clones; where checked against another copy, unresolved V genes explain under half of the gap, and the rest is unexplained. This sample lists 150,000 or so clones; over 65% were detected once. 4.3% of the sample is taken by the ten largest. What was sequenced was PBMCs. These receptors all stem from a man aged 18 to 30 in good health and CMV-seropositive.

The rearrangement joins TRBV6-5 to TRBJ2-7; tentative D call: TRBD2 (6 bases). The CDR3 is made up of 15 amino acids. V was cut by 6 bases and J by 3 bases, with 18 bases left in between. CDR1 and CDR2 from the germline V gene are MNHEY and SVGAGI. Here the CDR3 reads CASSYPGLQHYEQYF. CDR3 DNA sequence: TGTGCCAGCAGCTACCCGGGACTGCAGCACTACGAGCAGTACTTC.

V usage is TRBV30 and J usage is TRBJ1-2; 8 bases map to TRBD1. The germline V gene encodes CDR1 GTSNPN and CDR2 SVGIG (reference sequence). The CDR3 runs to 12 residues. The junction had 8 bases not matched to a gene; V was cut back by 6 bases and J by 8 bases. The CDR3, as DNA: TGTGCCTGCAACGGACAGGGTCGGGGCTACACCTTC. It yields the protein CACNGQGRGYTF.

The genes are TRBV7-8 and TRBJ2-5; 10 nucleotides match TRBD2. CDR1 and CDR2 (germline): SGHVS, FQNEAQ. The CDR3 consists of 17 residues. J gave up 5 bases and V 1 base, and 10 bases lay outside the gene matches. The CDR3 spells CASSLEGLAMTGETQYF. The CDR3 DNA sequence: TGTGCCAGCAGCTTAGAGGGACTAGCGATGACCGGGGAGACCCAGTACTTC.